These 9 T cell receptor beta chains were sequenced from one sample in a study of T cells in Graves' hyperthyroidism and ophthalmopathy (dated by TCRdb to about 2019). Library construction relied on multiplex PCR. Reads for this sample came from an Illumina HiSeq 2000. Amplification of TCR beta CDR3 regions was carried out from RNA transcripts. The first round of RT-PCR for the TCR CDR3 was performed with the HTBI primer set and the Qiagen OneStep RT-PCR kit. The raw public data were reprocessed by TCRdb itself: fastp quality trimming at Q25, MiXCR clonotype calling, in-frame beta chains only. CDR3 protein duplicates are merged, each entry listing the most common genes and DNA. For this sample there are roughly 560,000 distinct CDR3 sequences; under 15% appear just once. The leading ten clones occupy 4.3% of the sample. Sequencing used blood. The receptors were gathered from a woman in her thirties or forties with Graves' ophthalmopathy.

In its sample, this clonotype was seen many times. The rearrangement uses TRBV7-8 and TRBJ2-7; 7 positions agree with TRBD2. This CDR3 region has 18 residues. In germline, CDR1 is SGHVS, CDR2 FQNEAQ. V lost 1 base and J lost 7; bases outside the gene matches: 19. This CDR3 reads CASSLGPLGGTAALEQYF. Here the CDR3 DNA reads TGTGCCAGCAGCTTAGGGCCCTTGGGAGGGACGGCGGCTCTAGAGCAGTACTTC.

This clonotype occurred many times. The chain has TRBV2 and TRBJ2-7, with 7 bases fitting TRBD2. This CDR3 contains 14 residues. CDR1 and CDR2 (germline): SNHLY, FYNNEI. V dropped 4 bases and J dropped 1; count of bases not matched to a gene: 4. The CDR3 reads CASSGGAGSYEQYF. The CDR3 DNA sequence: TGTGCCAGCAGTGGGGGAGCGGGGTCCTACGAGCAGTACTTC. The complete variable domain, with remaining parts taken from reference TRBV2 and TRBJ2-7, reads EPEVTQTPSHQVTQMGQEVILRCVPISNHLYFYWYRQILGQKVEFLVSFYNNEISEKSEIFDDQFSVERPDGSNFTLKIRSTKLEDSAMYFCASSGGAGSYEQYFGPGTRLTVT.

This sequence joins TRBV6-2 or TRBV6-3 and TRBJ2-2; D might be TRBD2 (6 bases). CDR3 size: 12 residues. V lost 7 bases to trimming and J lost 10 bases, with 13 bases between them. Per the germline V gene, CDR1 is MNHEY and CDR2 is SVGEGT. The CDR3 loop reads CASKEGYAELFF. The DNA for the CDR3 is TGTGCCAGCAAGGAGGGATACGCGGAGCTGTTTTTT.

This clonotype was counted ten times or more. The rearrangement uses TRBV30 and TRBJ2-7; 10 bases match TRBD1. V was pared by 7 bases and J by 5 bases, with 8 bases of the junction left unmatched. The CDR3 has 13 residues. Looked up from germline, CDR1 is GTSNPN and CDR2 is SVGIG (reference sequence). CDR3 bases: TGTGCCTCGACGGGACAGGGGCTCCACGAGCAGTACTTC. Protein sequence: CASTGQGLHEQYF.

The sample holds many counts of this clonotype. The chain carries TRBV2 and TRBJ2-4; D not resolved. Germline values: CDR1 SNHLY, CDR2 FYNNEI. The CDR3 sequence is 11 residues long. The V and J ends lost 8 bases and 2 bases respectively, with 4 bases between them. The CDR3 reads CASATKNIQYF. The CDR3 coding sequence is TGTGCCAGCGCAACCAAAAACATTCAGTACTTC.

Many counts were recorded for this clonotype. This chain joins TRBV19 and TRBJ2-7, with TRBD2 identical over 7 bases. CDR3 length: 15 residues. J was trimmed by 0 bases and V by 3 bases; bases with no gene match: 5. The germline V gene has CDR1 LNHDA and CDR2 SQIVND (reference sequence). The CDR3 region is CASSIGGSPSYEQYF. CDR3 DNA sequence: TGTGCCAGTAGTATCGGCGGGAGCCCCTCCTACGAGCAGTACTTC.

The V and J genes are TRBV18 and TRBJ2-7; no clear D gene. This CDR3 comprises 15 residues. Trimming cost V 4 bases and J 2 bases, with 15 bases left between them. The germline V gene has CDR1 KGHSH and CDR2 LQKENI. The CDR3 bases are TGTGCCAGCTCACAATCGACGGTATCTACCTACGAGCAGTACTTC. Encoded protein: CASSQSTVSTYEQYF.

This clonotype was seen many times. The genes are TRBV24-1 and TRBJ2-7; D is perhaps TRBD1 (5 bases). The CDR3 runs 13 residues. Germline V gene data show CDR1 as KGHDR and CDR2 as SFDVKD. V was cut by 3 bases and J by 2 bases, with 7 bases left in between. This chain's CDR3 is CATSDGAAYEQYF. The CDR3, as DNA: TGTGCCACCAGTGATGGGGCAGCCTACGAGCAGTACTTC.

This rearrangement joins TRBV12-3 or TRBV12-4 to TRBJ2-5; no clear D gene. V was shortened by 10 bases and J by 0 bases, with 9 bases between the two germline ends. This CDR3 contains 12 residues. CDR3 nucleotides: TGTGCCATCAGACGGGACCAAGAGACCCAGTACTTC. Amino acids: CAIRRDQETQYF.